Shown below are 13 T cell receptor beta chains from a single sample sequenced in a study of blood T cell repertoires in COVID-19. Profiling relied on immunoSEQ multiplex PCR, and the TCRdb table lists in-frame clones only, not all of them. The sample yields about 50,000 clones, 65% to 85% seen once. Sequences were obtained from peripheral blood. The source of these receptors is a woman of 80 years or more with acute or convalescent COVID-19.

This chain connects TRBV5-6 to TRBJ1-1; 8 nucleotides match TRBD1. This CDR3 has 14 amino acids. With V trimmed by 4 bases and J by 0 bases, 2 bases remained unmatched. Germline loops: CDR1 SGHDT, CDR2 YYEEEE. CDR3 in DNA: TGTGCCAGCAGCCAGGACAGGGTGAACACTGAAGCTTTCTTT. It yields the protein CASSQDRVNTEAFF. The variable domain in full, with the rest retrieved from reference TRBV5-6 and TRBJ1-1, is DAGVTQSPTHLIKTRGQQVTLRCSPKSGHDTVSWYQQALGQGPQFIFQYYEEEERQRGNFPDRFSGHQFPNYSSELNVNALLLGDSALYLCASSQDRVNTEAFFGQGTRLTVV.

The chain carries TRBV10-1 and TRBJ2-4, with a tentative D call TRBD2 (6 bases). Looked up from germline, CDR1 is WNHNN and CDR2 is SYGVQD (reference sequence). V dropped 6 bases and J dropped 0 bases, with 18 bases sitting between them. The CDR3 sequence is 17 residues long. CDR3 nucleotides: TGCGCCAGCAGCCTCGGTGGGGGAGGCTCAGCCAAAAACATTCAGTACTTC. Amino acids: CASSLGGGGSAKNIQYF.

Comment on this clone: One end of the junction is discordant with germline, which a read error may explain. V and J are TRBV5-5 and TRBJ1-2; D might be TRBD1 (5 bases). Germline V gene lookup returns CDR1 SGHKS and CDR2 YYEKEE (reference sequence). This CDR3 is 14 amino acids long. The CDR3 DNA reads TGTGCCAGCGAAAGGTATCAGGGTAACAATGGCTACACCTTC. Protein sequence: CASERYQGNNGYTF.

The J gene is TRBJ1-4, the V gene TRBV12-3 or TRBV12-4; D remains unclear. The CDR3 is 13 amino acids. V lost 6 bases, J lost 7 bases, and 12 bases lay in between. The CDR3 DNA is TGTGCCAGCAGATCAAGGGAGGGTGAAAAACTGTTTTTT. It specifies CASRSREGEKLFF.

The rearrangement joins TRBV4-1 to TRBJ1-6; a possible D gene is TRBD1 (6 bases). The CDR3 has 14 residues. Germline V gives CDR1 MGHRA, CDR2 YSYEKL. The germline V and J ends were trimmed by 5 bases and 8 bases, with 13 bases remaining between them. Here the CDR3 DNA reads TGCGCCAGCAGCGGGGGCAGTTCTGATTCACCCCTCCACTTT. Amino acids: CASSGGSSDSPLHF.

The V gene is TRBV7-2, the J gene TRBJ2-3; 8 nucleotides line up with TRBD1. This CDR3 has 13 amino acids. The germline CDR1 and CDR2 sequences are SGHTA and FQGNSA. The ends lost 4 bases at V and 4 bases at J; junction bases unmatched: 1. Written as DNA, the CDR3 is TGTGCCAGCAGCTGGGGACAGGCAGATACGCAGTATTTT. Translated, it gives CASSWGQADTQYF.

The V and J genes are TRBV5-4 and TRBJ2-3; D is perhaps TRBD2 (5 bases). Looked up from germline, CDR1 is SGHNT and CDR2 is YYREEE (reference sequence). This CDR3 contains 15 residues. V was shortened by 7 bases and J by 2 bases, with 17 bases between the two germline ends. The CDR3 DNA reads TGTGCCAGCGCTCCAGACCGGGGATTCACAGATACGCAGTATTTT. This gives the protein CASAPDRGFTDTQYF.

This chain joins TRBV6-5 and TRBJ1-2; D is perhaps TRBD1 (5 bases). CDR1 MNHEY and CDR2 SVGAGI come from the germline V gene. V was clipped by 6 bases and J by 3 bases, with 8 bases between them. The CDR3 spans 12 residues. DNA of the CDR3: TGTGCCAGCAGGCGGGGGGACTATGGCTACACCTTC. It encodes CASRRGDYGYTF.

The V and J genes are TRBV18 and TRBJ1-3; 9 bases align to TRBD1. The CDR3 contains 16 residues. The J segment lost 4 bases and the V segment lost 6 bases, leaving 10 bases of the junction unmatched. The germline V gene encodes CDR1 KGHSH and CDR2 LQKENI. The CDR3 spells CASSQRTGAYGNTIYF. The CDR3 nucleotides read TGTGCCAGCTCCCAAAGGACAGGGGCATACGGAAACACCATATATTTT.

In its sample, this clone was seen a few times. V gene TRBV4-1 combines with J gene TRBJ2-5, with D maybe TRBD2 (5 bases). The V end was cut by 4 bases, the J end by 2 bases, with 17 bases between. Germline CDR1 reads MGHRA; CDR2 reads YSYEKL. The CDR3 is 16 amino acids. This CDR3 is CASSPAAERRQETQYF. In DNA, the CDR3 is TGCGCCAGCAGCCCCGCGGCGGAAAGGAGGCAAGAGACCCAGTACTTC.

This chain links TRBV2 with TRBJ2-2, with D perhaps TRBD1 (5 bases). This CDR3 comprises 14 residues. The germline V and J ends were trimmed by 7 bases and 5 bases, with 14 bases remaining between them. Germline CDR1 is SNHLY and CDR2 is FYNNEI. Written as DNA, the CDR3 is TGTGCCAGCAAGCAGGGTGTCTCGACCGGGGAGCTGTTTTTT. This translates into CASKQGVSTGELFF.

V gene TRBV7-6 combines with J gene TRBJ1-3; D unresolved. This CDR3 is 15 amino acids long. Trimming took 1 base from V and 4 from J, leaving 11 bases between them. The germline gives CDR1 SGHVS, CDR2 FNYEAQ. The CDR3 sequence is CASSLGTGPGNTIYF. In nucleotides, the CDR3 is TGTGCCAGCAGCTTAGGGACTGGGCCAGGAAACACCATATATTTT.

The chain is built from TRBV12-3 or TRBV12-4 and TRBJ2-4, with 11 bases identical to TRBD2. CDR3 length equals 13 residues. With V trimmed by 6 bases and J by 6 bases, 1 base remained unmatched. The CDR3: CASSGTSGNIQYF. The CDR3 DNA is TGTGCCAGCAGCGGGACTAGCGGAAACATTCAGTACTTC.